Below, 28 T cell receptor beta chains from the same sample are listed, as sequenced in a study of PD-L1 blockade in urothelial cancer. Time point reported: pretreatment peripheral blood. Assay used: immunoSEQ multiplex PCR; TCRdb lists only in-frame clones, some missing. The data hold about 52,000 clones, with around 80% observed a single time. The input for sequencing was PBMCs, taken around atezolizumab (anti-PD-L1) treatment. The receptor source for this set is a man in his 70s with urothelial cancer.

The V and J genes are TRBV4-3 and TRBJ1-1; D is perhaps TRBD1 (5 bases). Germline V gives CDR1 LGHNA, CDR2 YSLEER. This CDR3 is built from 15 residues. V dropped 1 base and J dropped 0 bases, with 9 bases sitting between them. The CDR3 DNA is TGCGCCAGCAGCCAAGTCAGGGCCCTGAACACTGAAGCTTTCTTT. This sequence encodes CASSQVRALNTEAFF.

The V gene is TRBV28, the J gene TRBJ2-7, with 9 bases identical to TRBD1. This CDR3 region has 16 residues. Germline V gene lookup returns CDR1 MDHEN and CDR2 SYDVKM. Trimming at V came to 5 bases and at J to 0 bases, leaving 8 bases not matched to a gene. In nucleotides, the CDR3 is TGTGCCAGCAGTCTAACAGGGGGCTCCAGCTCCTACGAGCAGTACTTC. Its protein is CASSLTGGSSSYEQYF.

The CDR3 protein is CASSPDRAYGYTF. The DNA of the CDR3 is TGCGCCAGCAGTCCCGACAGGGCCTATGGCTACACCTTC. The V call is TRBV5-1, the J call TRBJ1-2; 7 bases line up with TRBD1. Germline CDR1 reads SGHRS; CDR2 reads YFSETQ. The CDR3 sequence is 13 residues long. The V segment lost 5 bases and the J segment 4 bases; nucleotides outside the gene matches: 5.

This clone was counted a few times. The chain employs TRBV7-9 and TRBJ2-4; D ambiguous. Trimming took 5 bases from V and 8 from J, leaving 16 bases between them. Per the germline V gene, CDR1 is SEHNR and CDR2 is FQNEAQ (reference sequence). The CDR3 is 14 amino acids. The CDR3 spells CASSTTLGKDIQYF. The CDR3 nucleotides are TGTGCCAGCAGCACCACCCTAGGCAAGGACATTCAGTACTTC.

The chain employs TRBV11-2 and TRBJ1-1; maybe TRBD1 (5 bases). V lost 2 bases to trimming and J lost 1 base, with 5 bases between them. The CDR3 spans 13 residues. Germline V gene lookup returns CDR1 SGHAT and CDR2 FQNNGV. CDR3 in DNA: TGTGCCAGCAGCTTACAGGGGAACACTGAAGCTTTCTTT. This sequence encodes CASSLQGNTEAFF.

V gene TRBV5-1 combines with J gene TRBJ1-1, with a possible D match to TRBD1 (5 bases). The germline V gene encodes CDR1 SGHRS and CDR2 YFSETQ. CDR3 length equals 15 residues. V was pared by 0 bases and J by 1 base, with 10 bases between. The CDR3 spells CASSLVGRANTEAFF. The CDR3 bases are TGCGCCAGCAGCTTGGTGGGCAGGGCGAACACTGAAGCTTTCTTT.

The DNA for the CDR3 is TGTGCCAGTAGTACGGACAGGGTGCGTCTGTTTTTT. Amino acids: CASSTDRVRLFF. V is TRBV19 and J is TRBJ1-4; 8 nucleotides line up with TRBD1. Germline CDR1 LNHDA, CDR2 SQIVND (reference sequence). J was trimmed by 14 bases and V by 4 bases; bases with no gene match: 6. CDR3 length: 12 residues.

The chain recombines TRBV30 with TRBJ2-2, with TRBD1 as a possible D gene (6 bases). With 5 bases removed from V and 6 bases from J, the gap between germline ends came to 10 bases. From germline, CDR1 is GTSNPN and CDR2 SVGIG (reference sequence). This CDR3 has 12 residues. CDR3 DNA sequence: TGTGCCTGGGGAGACAGGTCCGGGGAGCTGTTTTTT. Translating it yields CAWGDRSGELFF. Drawing the rest from reference TRBV30 and TRBJ2-2, the complete variable domain is SQTIHQWPATLVQPVGSPLSLECTVEGTSNPNLYWYRQAAGRGLQLLFYSVGIGQISSEVPQNLSASRPQDRQFILSSKKLLLSDSGFYLCAWGDRSGELFFGEGSRLTVL.

The V call is TRBV5-4, the J call TRBJ1-6; possibly TRBD1 for D (5 bases). V dropped 0 bases and J dropped 4 bases, with 8 bases sitting between them. This CDR3 has 15 amino acids. Germline CDR1 SGHNT, CDR2 YYREEE (reference sequence). The CDR3 nucleotides are TGTGCCAGCAGCTTGGGGGGGGGTTATAATTCACCCCTCCACTTT. Translation: CASSLGGGYNSPLHF. Using reference TRBV5-4 and TRBJ1-6 for the parts outside the CDR3, the full variable domain is ETGVTQSPTHLIKTRGQQVTLRCSSQSGHNTVSWYQQALGQGPQFIFQYYREEENGRGNFPPRFSGLQFPNYSSELNVNALELDDSALYLCASSLGGGYNSPLHFGNGTRLTVT.

The chain is built from TRBV5-1 and TRBJ2-5; perhaps TRBD1 as D (7 bases). Between the trimmed V and J ends, which lost 4 bases and 5 bases, there was a span of 18 bases. The CDR3 contains 15 residues. Germline CDR1 SGHRS, CDR2 YFSETQ. The CDR3: CASSAGQSNLETQYF. The CDR3 bases are TGCGCCAGCAGCGCGGGACAGAGCAATCTGGAGACCCAGTACTTC.

The rearrangement uses TRBV5-4 and TRBJ2-7, with D possibly TRBD2 on 7 matching bases. This CDR3 contains 14 residues. Germline CDR1 and CDR2: SGHNT and YYREEE (reference sequence). Trimming took off 4 bases at V and 1 base at J, with 12 bases between the two ends. For the CDR3, the DNA is TGTGCCAGCAGCCGCAGGGGAGGGTCCTACGAGCAGTACTTC. Translation gives CASSRRGGSYEQYF. The variable domain in full, with the rest retrieved from reference TRBV5-4 and TRBJ2-7, is ETGVTQSPTHLIKTRGQQVTLRCSSQSGHNTVSWYQQALGQGPQFIFQYYREEENGRGNFPPRFSGLQFPNYSSELNVNALELDDSALYLCASSRRGGSYEQYFGPGTRLTVT.

The chain combines TRBV7-3 with TRBJ2-2, with TRBD1 as a possible D gene (6 bases). V dropped 8 bases and J dropped 6 bases, with 16 bases sitting between them. This CDR3 comprises 14 residues. The V gene's germline CDR1 is SGHTA and CDR2 FQGTGA. The CDR3 DNA reads TGTGCCAGCGGCCAGGGGACGAGCCCCGGGGAGCTGTTTTTT. This gives the protein CASGQGTSPGELFF.

This clone has more than one count but fewer than ten. The chain joins TRBV30 to TRBJ1-6; TRBD1 aligns across 7 bases. The germline gives CDR1 GTSNPN, CDR2 SVGIG (reference sequence). The J segment lost 7 bases and the V segment lost 3 bases, leaving 9 bases of the junction unmatched. This CDR3 has 15 amino acids. CDR3 region: CAWRFQGVWNSPLHF. For the CDR3, the DNA is TGTGCCTGGAGATTTCAGGGGGTATGGAATTCACCCCTCCACTTT.

The V gene is TRBV5-1, the J gene TRBJ2-6; TRBD2 matches at 7 bases. Germline CDR1 is SGHRS and CDR2 is YFSETQ. The CDR3 consists of 16 residues. V gave up 3 bases and J gave up 0 bases; unmatched junction bases: 3. The CDR3 spells CASSSGGSSGANVLTF. The CDR3 DNA reads as TGCGCCAGCAGCTCGGGGGGTAGCTCTGGGGCCAACGTCCTGACTTTC. Variable domain in full (rest from reference TRBV5-1 and TRBJ2-6): KAGVTQTPRYLIKTRGQQVTLSCSPISGHRSVSWYQQTPGQGLQFLFEYFSETQRNKGNFPGRFSGRQFSNSRSEMNVSTLELGDSALYLCASSSGGSSGANVLTFGAGSRLTVL.

The chain carries TRBV7-9 and TRBJ2-4, with 14 bases identical to TRBD2. Germline V gives CDR1 SEHNR, CDR2 FQNEAQ (reference sequence). The CDR3 loop spans 18 amino acids. V gave up 5 bases and J gave up 1 base; unmatched junction bases: 7. DNA for the CDR3: TGTGCCAGCAGCGGACTAGCGGGGGGCCGGGGTGCCAAAAACATTCAGTACTTC. Protein sequence: CASSGLAGGRGAKNIQYF.

The V call is TRBV11-2, the J call TRBJ2-4; 8 nucleotides match TRBD1. The CDR3 runs 14 residues. V was clipped by 2 bases and J by 11 bases; unmatched bases: 8. Germline V gene lookup returns CDR1 SGHAT and CDR2 FQNNGV. The CDR3 DNA follows: TGTGCCAGCAGCTTAACTCAGGCAGGGGGCGTTCAGTACTTC. Its translation is CASSLTQAGGVQYF.

The J gene is TRBJ1-1, the V gene TRBV28; TRBD1 matches 10 bases. Germline loops: CDR1 MDHEN, CDR2 SYDVKM. The J segment lost 4 bases and the V segment lost 6 bases, leaving 5 bases of the junction unmatched. The CDR3 has 14 amino acids. DNA of the CDR3: TGTGCCAGCAGCCGACAGGGGGCTCGCACTGAAGCTTTCTTT. Translating it yields CASSRQGARTEAFF.

DNA of the CDR3: TGTGCCAGCAGTTTCCTGGGACAGGGGCAAGAGACCCAGTACTTC. It codes for CASSFLGQGQETQYF. The V call is TRBV27, the J call TRBJ2-5; 10 nucleotides match TRBD1. Germline V gene sequence: CDR1 MNHEY, CDR2 SMNVEV (reference sequence). CDR3 size: 15 residues. After removal of 3 bases from V and 2 bases from J, the junction contained 3 bases not matched to a gene.

The rearrangement links TRBV9 to TRBJ2-5; 8 positions agree with TRBD1. J gave up 2 bases and V 3 bases, and 3 bases lay outside the gene matches. Per germline, CDR1 SGDLS and CDR2 YYNGEE. There are 14 residues in the CDR3. CDR3 in amino acids: CASSARQGQETQYF. In DNA, the CDR3 is TGTGCCAGCAGCGCACGACAGGGGCAAGAGACCCAGTACTTC. Full variable domain (remainder filled in from reference TRBV9 and TRBJ2-5): DSGVTQTPKHLITATGQRVTLRCSPRSGDLSVYWYQQSLDQGLQFLIQYYNGEERAKGNILERFSAQQFPDLHSELNLSSLELGDSALYFCASSARQGQETQYFGPGTRLLVL.

The chain combines TRBV25-1 with TRBJ2-3; tentatively, D is TRBD1 (5 bases). Trimming cost V 1 base and J 5 bases, with 13 bases left between them. CDR3 length: 15 amino acids. Germline values: CDR1 MGHDK, CDR2 SYGVNS. CDR3 amino acids: CASSEFKGVEDTQYF. Written as DNA, the CDR3 is TGTGCCAGCAGTGAATTCAAAGGGGTAGAAGATACGCAGTATTTT.

V usage is TRBV7-9 and J usage is TRBJ1-1, with a possible D match to TRBD1 (5 bases). V lost 2 bases and J lost 1, with 14 bases in between. The CDR3 has 16 residues. Germline V lookup: CDR1 SEHNR, CDR2 FQNEAQ (reference sequence). Written as DNA, the CDR3 is TGTGCCAGCAGCTTATATCATAGCAGGGAGAACACTGAAGCTTTCTTT. Translation: CASSLYHSRENTEAFF.

The J gene is TRBJ2-1, the V gene TRBV7-2; D call uncertain. V lost 4 bases, J lost 3 bases, and 7 bases lay in between. CDR1 is SGHTA, CDR2 FQGNSA, per germline. The CDR3 totals 13 residues. The CDR3 sequence: CASSSEYYNEQFF. In nucleotides, the CDR3 is TGTGCCAGCAGCTCCGAGTACTACAATGAGCAGTTCTTC.

The chain has TRBV6-5 and TRBJ1-1; no definite D call. Trimming took 2 bases from V and 1 from J, leaving 11 bases between them. Germline V lookup: CDR1 MNHEY, CDR2 SVGAGI. The CDR3 totals 15 residues. The CDR3, as DNA: TGTGCCAGCAGTTACACTCGGGATAGGAACACTGAAGCTTTCTTT. It translates to CASSYTRDRNTEAFF.

J is TRBJ2-2 and V is TRBV28; D remains unclear. V was cut by 1 base and J by 3 bases, with 18 bases left in between. CDR1 MDHEN and CDR2 SYDVKM come from the germline V gene. CDR3 size: 18 residues. CDR3 protein: CASSLFPQRRSHTGELFF. The CDR3, as DNA: TGTGCCAGCAGTTTATTCCCCCAGCGTCGGTCCCACACCGGGGAGCTGTTTTTT.

This chain joins TRBV4-3 and TRBJ1-1; a weak D match, TRBD1 (5 bases). Looked up from germline, CDR1 is LGHNA and CDR2 is YSLEER. The CDR3 extends over 16 amino acids. Trimming left V 0 bases short and J 7 bases short, with 18 bases between. The CDR3, as DNA: TGCGCCAGCAGCCAAGATCGGGGGAGGCGGGTCCTTGAAGCTTTCTTT. Translating it yields CASSQDRGRRVLEAFF.

V is TRBV6-1 and J is TRBJ2-7, with 9 bases that match TRBD1. The CDR3 loop spans 17 amino acids. V lost 4 bases to trimming and J lost 7 bases; unmatched junction nucleotides: 17. Germline V gene lookup returns CDR1 MNHNS and CDR2 SASEGT. CDR3 coding DNA: TGTGCCAGCAGTGTTACAGGTGGGGGACAGGGAAGGCGGGAGCAGTACTTC. Its translation is CASSVTGGGQGRREQYF.

J is TRBJ1-4 and V is TRBV19; D is perhaps TRBD1 (5 bases). Germline-derived CDR1 and CDR2 are LNHDA and SQIVND (reference sequence). The CDR3 is 16 residues long. V dropped 1 base and J dropped 3 bases, with 12 bases sitting between them. The CDR3 nucleotides read TGTGCCAGTAGTATAGGGTGGACAAGGCCTAATGAAAAACTGTTTTTT. Its translation is CASSIGWTRPNEKLFF.

This clone was found a few times. This chain links TRBV27 with TRBJ2-2, with D maybe TRBD1 (6 bases). This CDR3 has 15 residues. CDR1 MNHEY and CDR2 SMNVEV come from the germline V gene (reference sequence). Trimming pared 6 bases from V and 4 bases from J, leaving 15 bases between. As DNA, the CDR3 is TGTGCCAGCAGAATGCCAGGGGTAGGCACCGGGGAGCTGTTTTTT. Encoded protein: CASRMPGVGTGELFF.